The rows below give T cell receptor beta chains drawn from one sample of a study of tumor-infiltrating lymphocytes in primary liver carcinoma. TCRdb re-called the multiplex PCR reads through MiXCR, storing one row per CDR3 protein. The sample has tens of thousands of distinct CDR3 sequences, about two thirds seen once. Sequenced input: liver tumor tissue from sampling region 2. Receptors were obtained from a man aged 35 to 55 with primary liver carcinoma and hepatitis B virus infection. Each CDR3 is given with its conserved first and last residue.

v_call	j_call	cdr3_aa
TRBV5-5	TRBJ2-1	CASSSGLTICYYNKQFF
TRBV7-9	TRBJ2-1	CASSLILTDYNEQFF
TRBV6-1	TRBJ2-6	CASRAFQGRGRYGASVLTF
TRBV2	TRBJ2-2	CASSEVKGELFF
TRBV11-3	TRBJ2-5	CASSTTWGETQYF
TRBV6-1	TRBJ1-5	CASNGISYSNQPQHF
TRBV5-4	TRBJ2-1	CASAQSGSSYDEHFF
TRBV6-6	TRBJ2-1	CAKLPIEGYNEQFF
TRBV7-9	TRBJ2-5	CASSRDRGETQYF
TRBV11-2	TRBJ2-7	CASSVESGISGERYF
TRBV11-2	TRBJ2-2	CASILALGGANAVELFF
TRBV29-1	TRBJ1-1	CSVGISGFMNTEALF
TRBV29-1	TRBJ2-5	CSVEDKISGETQYF
TRBV11-2	TRBJ2-3	CASSLVSGGEVAGVVNTQYF
TRBV11-1	TRBJ2-4	CVSSFPGTSWTKNTQYF
TRBV6-8	TRBJ2-5	CACRVVAEETQYF
TRBV29-1	TRBJ1-1	CSVFDTEASF
TRBV28	TRBJ2-5	CASSDTGLAGFGTQYF
TRBV11-2	TRBJ2-5	CASSSTPDGGKETQYF
TRBV29-1	TRBJ2-5	CSCHVGAGQETQYF
TRBV5-1	TRBJ2-7	CTSSLESSGIAYEQYF
TRBV11-2	TRBJ2-5	CASSQGPGAGKETQYF
TRBV9	TRBJ2-5	CASSADRVSETQYF
TRBV4-3	TRBJ2-3	CASSQGGASDTQYF
TRBV10-1	TRBJ2-1	CTSSEHRTVGRVLNGQFF
TRBV6-2/TRBV6-3	TRBJ2-1	CASNPPDRDANEQFF
TRBV29-1	TRBJ2-3	CSVEASGRPDTQYF
TRBV4-3	TRBJ1-1	CASSQASGRMNTEAFF
TRBV29-1	TRBJ2-7	CSVTGTVRGEQYF
TRBV6-1	TRBJ1-1	CSSNAQTNIEAFF
TRBV6-2/TRBV6-3	-	CASSGGQGVGNQPQYF
TRBV5-4	TRBJ2-1	CANLGDGNNEQFF
TRBV5-4	TRBJ2-1	CASSLQRLAVNNEQSF
TRBV12-3/TRBV12-4	TRBJ2-7	CASRGTGKEYEQYF
TRBV6-1	TRBJ1-5	CASSETRQRTVNQPQHF